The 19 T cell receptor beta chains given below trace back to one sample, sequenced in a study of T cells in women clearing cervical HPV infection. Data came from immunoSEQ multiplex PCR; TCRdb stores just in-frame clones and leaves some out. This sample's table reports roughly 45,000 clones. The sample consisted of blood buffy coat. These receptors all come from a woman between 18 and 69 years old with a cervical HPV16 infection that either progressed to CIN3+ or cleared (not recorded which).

CDR3 sequence reads: CASSGRDRGNSPLHF. The covered CDR3 bases are TGTGCCAGCAGTGGCCGGGACAGGGGTAATTCACCC. This chain links TRBV6-1 with TRBJ1-6; TRBD1 matches 10 bases. The CDR3 is cut off 3 residues early in the read; its end comes from the germline J gene. Germline lookup yields CDR1 MNHNS and CDR2 SASEGT. V lost 4 bases to trimming and J lost 6 bases; unmatched junction nucleotides: 3. This CDR3 has 15 amino acids.

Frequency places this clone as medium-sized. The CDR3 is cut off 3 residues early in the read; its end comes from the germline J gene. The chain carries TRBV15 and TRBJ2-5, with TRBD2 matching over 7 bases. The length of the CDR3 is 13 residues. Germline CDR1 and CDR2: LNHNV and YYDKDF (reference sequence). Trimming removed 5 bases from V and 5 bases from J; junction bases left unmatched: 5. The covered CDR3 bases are TGTGCCACCAGCGGCTTAGCGGGCGAGACC. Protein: CATSGLAGET. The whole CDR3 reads CATSGLAGETQYF.

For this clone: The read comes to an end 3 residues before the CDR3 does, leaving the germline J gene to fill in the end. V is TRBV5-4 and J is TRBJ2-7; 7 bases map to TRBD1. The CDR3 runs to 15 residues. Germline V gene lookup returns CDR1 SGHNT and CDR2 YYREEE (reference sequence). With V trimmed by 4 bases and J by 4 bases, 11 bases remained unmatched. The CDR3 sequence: CASSASDRMEYEQYF. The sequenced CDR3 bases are TGTGCCAGCAGCGCATCGGACAGGATGGAGTACGAG.

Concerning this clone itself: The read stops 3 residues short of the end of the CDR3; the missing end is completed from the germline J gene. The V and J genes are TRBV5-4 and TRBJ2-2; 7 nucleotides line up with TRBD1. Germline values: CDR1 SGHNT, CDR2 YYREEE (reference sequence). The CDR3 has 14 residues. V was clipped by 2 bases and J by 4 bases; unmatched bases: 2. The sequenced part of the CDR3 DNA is TGTGCCAGCAGCTTTGACAGGGCCACCGGGGAG. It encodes CASSFDRATGE. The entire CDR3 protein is CASSFDRATGELFF.

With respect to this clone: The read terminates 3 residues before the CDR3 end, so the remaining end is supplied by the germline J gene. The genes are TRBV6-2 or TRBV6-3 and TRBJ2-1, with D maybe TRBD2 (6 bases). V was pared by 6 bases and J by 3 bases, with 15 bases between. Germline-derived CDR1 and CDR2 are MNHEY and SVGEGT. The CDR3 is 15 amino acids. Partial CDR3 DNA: TGTGCCAGCAGCCCCCCTAGCGTCGACTACAATGAG. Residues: CASSPPSVDYNE. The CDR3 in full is CASSPPSVDYNEQFF.

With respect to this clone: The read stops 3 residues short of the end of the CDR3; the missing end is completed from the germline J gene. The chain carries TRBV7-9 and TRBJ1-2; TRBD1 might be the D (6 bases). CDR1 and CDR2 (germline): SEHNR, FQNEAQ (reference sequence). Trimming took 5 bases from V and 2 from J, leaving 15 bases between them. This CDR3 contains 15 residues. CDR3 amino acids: CASSSLQGRNYGYTF. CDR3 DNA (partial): TGTGCCAGCAGCAGCCTACAGGGAAGAAACTATGGC.

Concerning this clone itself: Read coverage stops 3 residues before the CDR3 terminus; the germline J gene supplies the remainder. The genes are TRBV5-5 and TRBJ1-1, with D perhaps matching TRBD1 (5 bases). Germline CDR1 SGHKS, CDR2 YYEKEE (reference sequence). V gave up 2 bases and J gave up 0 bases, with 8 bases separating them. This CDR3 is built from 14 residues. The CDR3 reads CASSFFRVNTEAFF. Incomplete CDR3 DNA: TGTGCCAGCAGCTTTTTCAGGGTGAACACTGAA.

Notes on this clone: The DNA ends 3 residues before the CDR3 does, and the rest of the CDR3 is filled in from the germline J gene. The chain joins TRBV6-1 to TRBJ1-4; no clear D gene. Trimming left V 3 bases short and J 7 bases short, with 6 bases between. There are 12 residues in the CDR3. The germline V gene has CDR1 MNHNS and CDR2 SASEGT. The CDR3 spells CASSEEGEKLFF. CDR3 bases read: TGTGCCAGCAGTGAGGAGGGTGAAAAA.

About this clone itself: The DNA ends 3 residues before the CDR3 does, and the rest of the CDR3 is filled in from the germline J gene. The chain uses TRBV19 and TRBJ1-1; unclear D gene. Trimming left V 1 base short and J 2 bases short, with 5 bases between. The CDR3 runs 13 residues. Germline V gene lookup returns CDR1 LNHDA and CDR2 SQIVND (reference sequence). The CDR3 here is CASSIVQNTEAFF. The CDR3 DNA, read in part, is TGTGCCAGTAGTATAGTACAAAACACTGAA.

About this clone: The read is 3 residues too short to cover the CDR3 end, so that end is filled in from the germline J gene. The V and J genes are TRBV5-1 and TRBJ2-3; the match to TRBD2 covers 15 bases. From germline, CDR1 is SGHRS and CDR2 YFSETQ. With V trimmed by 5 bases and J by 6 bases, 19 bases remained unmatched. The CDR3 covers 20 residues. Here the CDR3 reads CASSFTTGTSGGPRMDTQYF. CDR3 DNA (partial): TGCGCCAGCAGTTTTACCACCGGGACTAGCGGGGGGCCTCGCATGGATACG.

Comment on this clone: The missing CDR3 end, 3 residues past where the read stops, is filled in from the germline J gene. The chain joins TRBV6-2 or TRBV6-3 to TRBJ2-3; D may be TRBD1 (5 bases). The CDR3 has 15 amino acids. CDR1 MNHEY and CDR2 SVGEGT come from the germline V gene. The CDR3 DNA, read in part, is TGTGCCAGCAGTTACCAGGGTACGGGCAATCAGCCG. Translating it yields CASSYQGTGNQP. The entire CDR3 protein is CASSYQGTGNQPQYF.

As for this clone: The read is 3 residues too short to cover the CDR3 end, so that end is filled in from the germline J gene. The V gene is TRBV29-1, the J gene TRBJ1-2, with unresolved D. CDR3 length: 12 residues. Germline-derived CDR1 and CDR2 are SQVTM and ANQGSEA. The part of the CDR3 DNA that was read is TGCAGCGTTGGGTCGGCAGACTACGAC. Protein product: CSVGSADYD. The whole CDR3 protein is CSVGSADYDYTF.

CDR3 region: CASSTTTNEKLFF. Incomplete CDR3 DNA: TGTGCCAGCTCGACAACAACTAATGAAAAA. This chain links TRBV18 with TRBJ1-4; D remains ambiguous. The read terminates 3 residues ahead of where the CDR3 ends, so the germline J gene completes it. Germline CDR1 and CDR2: KGHSH and LQKENI. The CDR3 consists of 13 residues. V shed 6 bases and J shed 0 bases, with 5 bases lying between them.

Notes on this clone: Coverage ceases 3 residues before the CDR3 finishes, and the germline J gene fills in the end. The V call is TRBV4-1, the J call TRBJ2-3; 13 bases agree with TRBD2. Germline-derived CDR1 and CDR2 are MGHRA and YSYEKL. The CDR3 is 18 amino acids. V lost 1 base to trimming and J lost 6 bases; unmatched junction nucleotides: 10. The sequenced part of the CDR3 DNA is TGCGCCAGCAGCCAAGGCGTTACTAGCGGGGGGGCGTCGGATACG. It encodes CASSQGVTSGGASDT. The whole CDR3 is CASSQGVTSGGASDTQYF.

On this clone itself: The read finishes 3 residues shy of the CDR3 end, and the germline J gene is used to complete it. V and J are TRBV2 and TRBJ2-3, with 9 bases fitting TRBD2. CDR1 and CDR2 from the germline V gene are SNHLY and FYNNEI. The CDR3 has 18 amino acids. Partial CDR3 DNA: TGTGCCAGCAGTGACGGCGGGGGGGCTACTTCTACACAAGAGACG. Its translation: CASSDGGGATSTQET. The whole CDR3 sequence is CASSDGGGATSTQETQYF. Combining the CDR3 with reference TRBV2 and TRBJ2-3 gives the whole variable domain EPEVTQTPSHQVTQMGQEVILRCVPISNHLYFYWYRQILGQKVEFLVSFYNNEISEKSEIFDDQFSVERPDGSNFTLKIRSTKLEDSAMYFCASSDGGGATSTQETQYFGPGTRLTVL.

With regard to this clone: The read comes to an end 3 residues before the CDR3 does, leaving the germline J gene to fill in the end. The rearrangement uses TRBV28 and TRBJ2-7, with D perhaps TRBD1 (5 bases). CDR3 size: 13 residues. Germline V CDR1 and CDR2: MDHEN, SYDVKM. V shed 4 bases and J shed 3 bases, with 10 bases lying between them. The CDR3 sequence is CASSSGNLYEQYF. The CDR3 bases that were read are TGTGCCAGCAGTTCAGGGAACCTCTACGAG.

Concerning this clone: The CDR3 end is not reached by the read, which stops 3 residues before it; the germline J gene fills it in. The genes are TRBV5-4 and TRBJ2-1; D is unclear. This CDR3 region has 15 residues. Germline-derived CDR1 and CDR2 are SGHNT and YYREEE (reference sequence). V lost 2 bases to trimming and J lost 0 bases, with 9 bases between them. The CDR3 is CASSLLFNSYNEQFF. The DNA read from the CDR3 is TGTGCCAGCAGCTTACTGTTTAACTCCTACAATGAG.

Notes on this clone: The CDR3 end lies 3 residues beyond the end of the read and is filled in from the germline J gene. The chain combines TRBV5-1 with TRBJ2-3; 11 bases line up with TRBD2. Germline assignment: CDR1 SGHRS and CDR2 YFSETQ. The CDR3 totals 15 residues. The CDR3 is CASSYVAGGGETQYF. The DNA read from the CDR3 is TGCGCCAGCAGCTACGTAGCGGGGGGGGGCGAGACG.

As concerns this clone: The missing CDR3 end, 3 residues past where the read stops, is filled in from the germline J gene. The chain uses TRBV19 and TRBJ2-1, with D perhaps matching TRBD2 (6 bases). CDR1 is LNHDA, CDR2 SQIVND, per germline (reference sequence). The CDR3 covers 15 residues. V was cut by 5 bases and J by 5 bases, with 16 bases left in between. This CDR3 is CASSFTGVGNNEQFF. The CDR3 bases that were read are TGTGCCAGTAGTTTTACGGGGGTGGGTAACAATGAG.